This entry features one TCR beta chain sequence. This sample is part of a study of T cell changes during pregnancy in multiple sclerosis. Using immunoSEQ multiplex PCR, the repertoire was profiled, and TCRdb retains in-frame clones only, with some absent. The sample contains tens of thousands of clones, 91% of which appear only once. This CDR3 comprises 14 residues. Trimming took off 5 bases at V and 7 bases at J, with 15 bases between the two ends. Germline V gene sequence: CDR1 LNHDA, CDR2 SQIVND (reference sequence). The chain is built from TRBV19 and TRBJ1-5; possible D gene TRBD1, 6 bases. The specimen was CD8+ T cells from peripheral blood mononuclear cells, collected in the second trimester of pregnancy. This TCR came from a female donor with multiple sclerosis, enrolled in a pregnancy study. CDR3 in amino acids: CASSGTGLGQPQHF. The CDR3 DNA reads as TGTGCCAGTAGTGGTACAGGGCTTGGACAGCCCCAGCATTTT.